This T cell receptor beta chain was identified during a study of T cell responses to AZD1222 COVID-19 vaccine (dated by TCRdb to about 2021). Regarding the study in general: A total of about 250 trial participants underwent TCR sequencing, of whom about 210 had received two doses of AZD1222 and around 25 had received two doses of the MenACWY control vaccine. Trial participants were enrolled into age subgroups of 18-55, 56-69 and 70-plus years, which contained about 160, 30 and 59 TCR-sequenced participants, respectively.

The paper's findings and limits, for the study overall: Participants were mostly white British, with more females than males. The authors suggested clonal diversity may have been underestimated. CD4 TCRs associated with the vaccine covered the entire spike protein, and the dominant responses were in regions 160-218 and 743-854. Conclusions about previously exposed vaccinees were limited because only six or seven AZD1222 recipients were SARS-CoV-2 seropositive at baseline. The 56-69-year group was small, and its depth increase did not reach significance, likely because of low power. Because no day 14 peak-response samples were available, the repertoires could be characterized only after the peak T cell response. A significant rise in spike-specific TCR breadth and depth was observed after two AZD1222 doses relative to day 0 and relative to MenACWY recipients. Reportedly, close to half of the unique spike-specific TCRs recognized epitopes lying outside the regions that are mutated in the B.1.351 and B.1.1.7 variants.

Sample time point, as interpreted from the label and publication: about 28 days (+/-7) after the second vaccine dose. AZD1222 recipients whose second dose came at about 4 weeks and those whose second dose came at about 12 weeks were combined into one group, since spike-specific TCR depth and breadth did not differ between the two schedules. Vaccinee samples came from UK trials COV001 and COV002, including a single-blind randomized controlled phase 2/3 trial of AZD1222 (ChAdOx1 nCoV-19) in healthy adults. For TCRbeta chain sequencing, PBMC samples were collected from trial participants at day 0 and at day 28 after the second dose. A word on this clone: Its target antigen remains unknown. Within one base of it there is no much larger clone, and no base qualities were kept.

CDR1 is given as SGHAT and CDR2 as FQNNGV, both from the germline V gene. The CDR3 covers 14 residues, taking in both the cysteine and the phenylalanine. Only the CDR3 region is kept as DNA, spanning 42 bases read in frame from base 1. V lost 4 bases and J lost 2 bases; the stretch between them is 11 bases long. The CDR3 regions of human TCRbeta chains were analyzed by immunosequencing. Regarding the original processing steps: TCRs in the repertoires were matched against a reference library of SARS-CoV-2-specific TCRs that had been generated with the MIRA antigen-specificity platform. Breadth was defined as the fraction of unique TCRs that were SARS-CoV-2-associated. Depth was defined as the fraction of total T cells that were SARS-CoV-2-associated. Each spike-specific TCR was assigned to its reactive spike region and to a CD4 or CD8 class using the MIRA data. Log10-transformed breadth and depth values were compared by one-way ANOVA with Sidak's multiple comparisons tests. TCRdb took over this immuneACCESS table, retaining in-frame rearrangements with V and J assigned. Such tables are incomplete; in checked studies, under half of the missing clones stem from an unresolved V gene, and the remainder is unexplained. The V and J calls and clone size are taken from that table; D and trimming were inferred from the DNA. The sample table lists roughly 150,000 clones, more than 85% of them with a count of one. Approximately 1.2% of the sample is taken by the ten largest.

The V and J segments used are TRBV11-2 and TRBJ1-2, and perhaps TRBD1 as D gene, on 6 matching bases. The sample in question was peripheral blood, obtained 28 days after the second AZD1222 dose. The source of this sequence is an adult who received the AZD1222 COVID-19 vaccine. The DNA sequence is TGTGCCAGCAGCTCGACAGGACCAAACTATGGCTACACCTTC. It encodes CASSSTGPNYGYTF.